This section outlines one TCR beta chain sequence together with its context. This sample stems from a study of CD4 and CD8 cells across lung adenocarcinoma regions. The germline V gene encodes CDR1 LNHNV and CDR2 YYDKDF (reference sequence). CDR3 length equals 16 residues. MiXCR was run by TCRdb on the PCR reads, yielding one entry per CDR3 protein. This table has approximately 12,000 distinct CDR3 sequences, less than 60% appearing once. This receptor was taken from a female donor with lung adenocarcinoma. The CD4 and CD8 labels of this study may be unreliable. Sequencing was performed on CD8+ T cells from the margin of a lung tumor. The chain combines TRBV15 with TRBJ2-4; tentatively, D is TRBD2 (7 bases). TRBJ2-5 matches the DNA end more closely, so the J call is doubtful. CDR3 in DNA: TGTGCCACCAGCAGAAACCGACAGGTGGGAGGGGAGACCCAGTACTTC. Protein sequence: CATSRNRQVGGETQYF.